This T cell receptor beta chain emerged from a study of T cell changes during pregnancy in multiple sclerosis. This CDR3 region has 11 residues. Germline V lookup: CDR1 SGHRS, CDR2 YFSETQ. Trimming stripped 6 bases from V and 2 bases from J, with 4 bases between. Profiling relied on immunoSEQ multiplex PCR, and the TCRdb table lists in-frame clones only, not all of them. The table records tens of thousands of clones, about 93% of them present only once. Sequenced material: peripheral blood, taken in the first trimester of pregnancy. The sequence was obtained from a female donor in good health, enrolled as a control in a pregnancy study. The chain is built from TRBV5-1 and TRBJ2-3; D gene ambiguous. This CDR3 is CASTNTDTQYF. CDR3 bases: TGCGCCAGCACCAACACAGATACGCAGTATTTT.